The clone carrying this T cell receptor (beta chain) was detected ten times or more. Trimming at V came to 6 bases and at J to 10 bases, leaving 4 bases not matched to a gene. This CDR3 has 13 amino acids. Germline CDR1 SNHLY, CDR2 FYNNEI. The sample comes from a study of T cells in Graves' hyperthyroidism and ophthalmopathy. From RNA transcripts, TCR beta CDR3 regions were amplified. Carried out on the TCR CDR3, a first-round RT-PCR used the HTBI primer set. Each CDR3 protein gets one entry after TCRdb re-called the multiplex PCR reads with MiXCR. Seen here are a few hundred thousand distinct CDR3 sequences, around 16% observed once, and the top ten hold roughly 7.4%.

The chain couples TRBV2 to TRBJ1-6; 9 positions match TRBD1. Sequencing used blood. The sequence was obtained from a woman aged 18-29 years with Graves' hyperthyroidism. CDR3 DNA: TGTGCCAGCAGCGGGACAGGGAACTCACCCCTCCACTTT. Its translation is CASSGTGNSPLHF.